The 9 T cell receptor beta chains below all came from one sample that was sequenced in a study of cytomegalovirus exposure and HLA in healthy donors. PCR amplification relied on 60 Vbeta primers (plus 13 Jbeta primers). Data came from immunoSEQ multiplex PCR; TCRdb stores just in-frame clones and leaves some out. The sample consists of fewer than 90,000 clones, roughly 78% of them appearing once. The source material was PBMCs. Receptor source: a male donor in good health and CMV-seropositive.

The J gene is TRBJ2-2, the V gene TRBV6-4; D perhaps matches TRBD2 (5 bases). This CDR3 has 15 amino acids. The V end lost 4 bases, the J end lost 0 bases, and 9 bases lay between the germline ends. Per germline, CDR1 MRHNA and CDR2 SNTAGT. CDR3: CASSAEAANTGELFF. In DNA, the CDR3 is TGTGCCAGCAGTGCGGAGGCCGCGAACACCGGGGAGCTGTTTTTT.

A word on this clone: The junction departs from germline at one end; a sequencing error may be responsible. The chain is built from TRBV19 and TRBJ1-1, with D perhaps matching TRBD1 (6 bases). The CDR3 length is 14 residues. Germline values: CDR1 LNHDA, CDR2 SQIVND (reference sequence). In DNA form, the CDR3 reads TGTGCCAGTAGTATTTTGGGGGACCTAAAGACAGGACACTTT. Encoded protein: CASSILGDLKTGHF. The full variable domain, completed using reference TRBV19 and TRBJ1-1, is DGGITQSPKYLFRKEGQNVTLSCEQNLNHDAMYWYRQDPGQGLRLIYYSQIVNDFQKGDIAEGYSVSREKKESFPLTVTSAQKNPTAFYLCASSILGDLKTGHFGQGTRLTVV.

The V call is TRBV5-1, the J call TRBJ2-3; 9 positions agree with TRBD2. The ends lost 0 bases at V and 1 base at J; junction bases unmatched: 6. The germline V gene has CDR1 SGHRS and CDR2 YFSETQ. The CDR3 is 17 amino acids. The CDR3 nucleotides read TGCGCCAGCAGCTTGGTGATAGCGGGAGCCGGCACAGATACGCAGTATTTT. It specifies CASSLVIAGAGTDTQYF. Complete variable domain (other parts from reference TRBV5-1 and TRBJ2-3): KAGVTQTPRYLIKTRGQQVTLSCSPISGHRSVSWYQQTPGQGLQFLFEYFSETQRNKGNFPGRFSGRQFSNSRSEMNVSTLELGDSALYLCASSLVIAGAGTDTQYFGPGTRLTVL.

A single count supports this clone. The chain recombines TRBV27 with TRBJ2-7, with TRBD2 identical over 7 bases. The trim removed 5 bases at V and 3 bases at J, leaving 7 bases unmatched. Germline V gene lookup returns CDR1 MNHEY and CDR2 SMNVEV (reference sequence). The CDR3 sequence is 14 residues long. CDR3 amino acids: CASSPGTIRYEQYF. As DNA, the CDR3 is TGTGCCAGCAGTCCGGGGACTATACGCTACGAGCAGTACTTC.

This chain links TRBV18 with TRBJ1-5, with 9 bases fitting TRBD1. Per the germline V gene, CDR1 is KGHSH and CDR2 is LQKENI. With 1 base clipped from V and 3 bases from J, the junction kept 4 bases outside the gene matches. The CDR3 is made up of 16 amino acids. CDR3: CASSPQGDRVNQPQHF. The CDR3 DNA reads as TGTGCCAGCTCACCACAGGGGGACAGGGTCAATCAGCCCCAGCATTTT.

Turning to this clone: Relative to the germline gene, one junction end is altered; a read error may explain this. The V gene is TRBV7-9, the J gene TRBJ2-7, with D maybe TRBD1 (6 bases). Germline CDR1 SEHNR, CDR2 FQNEAQ (reference sequence). This CDR3 has 13 amino acids. The CDR3 spells CSSSLELQGEQYF. The DNA of the CDR3 is TGTTCCAGCAGCTTAGAGTTACAGGGCGAGCAGTACTTC. Full variable domain (rest looked up from reference TRBV7-9 and TRBJ2-7): DTGVSQNPRHKITKRGQNVTFRCDPISEHNRLYWYRQTLGQGPEFLTYFQNEAQLEKSRLLSDRFSAERPKGSFSTLEIQRTEQGDSAMYLCSSSLELQGEQYFGPGTRLTVT.

This sequence joins TRBV4-1 and TRBJ2-2, with 7 bases that match TRBD2. The CDR3 length is 14 residues. After removal of 6 bases from V and 5 bases from J, the junction contained 6 bases not matched to a gene. Germline assignment: CDR1 MGHRA and CDR2 YSYEKL. The CDR3 DNA is TGCGCCAGCAGGATCATCGGGGGGACCGGGGAGCTGTTTTTT. It encodes CASRIIGGTGELFF.

This sequence joins TRBV5-1 and TRBJ2-7, with 8 nucleotides matching TRBD1. The CDR3 totals 12 residues. V trimming: 2 bases; J trimming: 10 bases; junction bases outside the gene matches: 5. CDR1 SGHRS and CDR2 YFSETQ come from the germline V gene. The CDR3 loop is CASSLATGVQYF. As DNA, the CDR3 is TGCGCCAGCAGCTTAGCGACAGGGGTACAGTACTTC.

V usage is TRBV14 and J usage is TRBJ2-2; TRBD2 aligns across 7 bases. The trim removed 3 bases at V and 6 bases at J, leaving 13 bases unmatched. The CDR3 totals 17 residues. Germline lookup yields CDR1 SGHDN and CDR2 FVKESK. CDR3 region: CASSHRDGRIFAGELFF. The CDR3 DNA reads as TGTGCCAGCAGCCACCGGGACGGGAGGATTTTCGCCGGGGAGCTGTTTTTT.